The 15 T cell receptor beta chains listed next were all sequenced from one sample in a study of shared clonotypes between healthy human individuals (dated by TCRdb to 2020 to 2022). Libraries were prepared through the immunoSEQ multiplex PCR assay. TCRdb's version of the immuneACCESS table is confined to in-frame rearrangements and falls short of the full clone set. An unresolved V gene accounts for under half of the shortfall where checked; the remainder is of unknown origin. This sample has around 2.1 million clones in its table, and around 93% of those were observed once. The ten most abundant clones make up around 1.7% of the sample. CD8 naive samples were CD45RO-negative cells positively selected for CCR7, giving a CD45RA+CCR7+ population that excluded TemRA cells. Material for sequencing was naive CD8+ T cells from PBMCs. The sample's cell subset or site label, in plain terms: CD45RA+CCR7+. Source of these receptors: a man younger than 30 in good health. Some clones in this sample may be carry-over from other donors' samples.

The chain has TRBV4-3 and TRBJ1-2; D is unclear. The CDR3 totals 13 residues. V was clipped by 1 base and J by 0 bases, with 3 bases between them. The germline CDR1 and CDR2 sequences are LGHNA and YSLEER. CDR3 sequence (DNA): TGCGCCAGCAGCCAAGGGACTAACTATGGCTACACCTTC. It translates to CASSQGTNYGYTF.

J is TRBJ2-5 and V is TRBV7-9; D may be TRBD1 (5 bases). In germline, CDR1 is SEHNR, CDR2 FQNEAQ (reference sequence). The V end lost 1 base, the J end lost 4 bases, and 16 bases lay between the germline ends. This CDR3 contains 16 residues. CDR3 residues: CASSLEGVGRAETQYF. The CDR3 bases are TGTGCCAGCAGCTTAGAAGGAGTGGGCAGGGCAGAGACCCAGTACTTC.

This rearrangement joins TRBV11-2 to TRBJ2-3; D is perhaps TRBD1 (5 bases). V lost 10 bases and J 7 bases, leaving 18 bases between the germline ends. Germline V gives CDR1 SGHAT, CDR2 FQNNGV. The CDR3 is 13 amino acids. CDR3 amino acids: CATKGALGNTQYF. Here the CDR3 DNA reads TGTGCCACCAAAGGGGCCCTAGGAAATACGCAGTATTTT.

CDR3 region: CASSGRRDRPNTGELFF. The CDR3 nucleotides are TGTGCCAGCAGTGGGCGGAGGGACAGACCGAACACCGGGGAGCTGTTTTTT. The chain recombines TRBV28 with TRBJ2-2; possibly TRBD1 for D (7 bases). From germline, CDR1 is MDHEN and CDR2 SYDVKM. V lost 5 bases to trimming and J lost 0 bases, with 16 bases between them. The CDR3 is 17 residues long.

The V gene is TRBV11-2, the J gene TRBJ2-1; TRBD2 might be the D (6 bases). V dropped 0 bases and J dropped 6 bases, with 12 bases sitting between them. The CDR3 covers 15 residues. Germline assignment: CDR1 SGHAT and CDR2 FQNNGV. CDR3 amino acids: CASSLEGLRTNEQFF. The DNA for the CDR3 is TGTGCCAGCAGCTTAGAGGGACTCAGGACCAATGAGCAGTTCTTC.

The chain combines TRBV5-1 with TRBJ2-1, with 13 bases lining up with TRBD2. V was clipped by 3 bases and J by 7 bases; unmatched bases: 10. The CDR3 is 17 amino acids. Germline CDR1 is SGHRS and CDR2 is YFSETQ. The CDR3 bases are TGCGCCAGCAGCTCGGGCCTAGGACTAGCGGGAGCAAATGAGCAGTTCTTC. This codes for CASSSGLGLAGANEQFF.

In nucleotides, the CDR3 is TGTGCCAGCAGCGAGGCGGGGTCGTCCTACGAGCAGTACTTC. It translates to CASSEAGSSYEQYF. The gene calls are TRBV9 and TRBJ2-7; D is perhaps TRBD2 (6 bases). The CDR3 extends over 14 amino acids. V dropped 3 bases and J dropped 1 base, with 11 bases sitting between them. Germline V gives CDR1 SGDLS, CDR2 YYNGEE.

In its sample, this clone was seen once. V and J are TRBV5-1 and TRBJ2-7; D is undetermined. The germline V gene encodes CDR1 SGHRS and CDR2 YFSETQ. The ends were cut back, 2 bases at V and 6 bases at J, with 12 bases in the middle. The CDR3 runs to 13 residues. This CDR3 is CASSFFIDSEQYF. In DNA, the CDR3 is TGCGCCAGCAGCTTCTTCATCGATTCCGAGCAGTACTTC.

V and J are TRBV25-1 and TRBJ2-4; no definite D call. CDR3 length: 10 residues. The germline V gene has CDR1 MGHDK and CDR2 SYGVNS. With 6 bases removed from V and 9 bases from J, the gap between germline ends came to 6 bases. The CDR3 spells CASSFSIQYF. The CDR3 DNA sequence: TGTGCCAGCAGCTTCAGCATTCAGTACTTC.

The CDR3, as DNA: TGTGCCAGCAGTTACGGGGCGGGGGGAGTGGCTTTCTTT. It is translated as CASSYGAGGVAFF. This chain uses TRBV6-5 with TRBJ1-1, with a possible D match to TRBD1 (5 bases). The germline gives CDR1 MNHEY, CDR2 SVGAGI. Trimming took off 2 bases at V and 11 bases at J, with 15 bases between the two ends. There are 13 residues in the CDR3.

The chain recombines TRBV11-2 with TRBJ2-3; 7 bases align to TRBD2. Germline-derived CDR1 and CDR2 are SGHAT and FQNNGV. CDR3 length: 17 residues. Trimming removed 2 bases from V and 1 base from J; junction bases left unmatched: 9. CDR3 region: CASSLMVQRDGTDTQYF. The CDR3 bases are TGTGCCAGCAGCTTAATGGTCCAGCGGGATGGCACAGATACGCAGTATTTT.

This clone appeared a single time. This sequence joins TRBV28 and TRBJ2-1; tentative D call: TRBD2 (6 bases). CDR1 is MDHEN and CDR2 is SYDVKM in the germline V gene. The CDR3 extends over 15 amino acids. Trimming took 5 bases from V and 0 from J, leaving 11 bases between them. The CDR3 region is CASSPHGSSYNEQFF. CDR3 DNA sequence: TGTGCCAGCAGTCCACACGGGAGCTCCTACAATGAGCAGTTCTTC. The full variable domain, completed using reference TRBV28 and TRBJ2-1, is DVKVTQSSRYLVKRTGEKVFLECVQDMDHENMFWYRQDPGLGLRLIYFSYDVKMKEKGDIPEGYSVSREKKERFSLILESASTNQTSMYLCASSPHGSSYNEQFFGPGTRLTVL.

This clone appeared a single time. The gene calls are TRBV7-2 and TRBJ2-5; D is unresolved. This CDR3 contains 12 residues. The germline V gene encodes CDR1 SGHTA and CDR2 FQGNSA. Deletions cut 2 bases from V and 5 bases from J, with 6 bases between. CDR3 coding DNA: TGTGCCAGCAGCTTAATAGGGGAGACCCAGTACTTC. Its protein is CASSLIGETQYF.

The chain carries TRBV27 and TRBJ2-7; perhaps TRBD1 as D (5 bases). V dropped 5 bases and J dropped 3 bases, with 20 bases sitting between them. The CDR3 length is 16 residues. Germline V gene lookup returns CDR1 MNHEY and CDR2 SMNVEV (reference sequence). The CDR3 sequence is CASSPSTGPEIYEQYF. The CDR3 DNA reads as TGTGCCAGCAGTCCCTCCACAGGCCCTGAAATCTACGAGCAGTACTTC.

The rearrangement links TRBV15 to TRBJ1-5; 7 bases line up with TRBD1. This CDR3 spans 14 amino acids. J was trimmed by 6 bases and V by 11 bases; bases with no gene match: 13. The germline V gene encodes CDR1 LNHNV and CDR2 YYDKDF (reference sequence). CDR3 coding DNA: TGTGCCGCAGGACAGGTGGGAGGCGTTCAGCCCCAGCATTTT. Translating gives CAAGQVGGVQPQHF.